One TCR beta chain is described in this entry. What it binds is unknown. The assay was immunoSEQ multiplex PCR, and TCRdb's table has in-frame clones only and misses some. The table records some 100,000 clones, around 97% of them present only once. CDR1 is SGHAT, CDR2 FQNNGV, per germline. CDR3 length: 11 residues. V was shortened by 2 bases and J by 9 bases, with 7 bases between the two germline ends. The data belong to a study of siplizumab effects on memory and regulatory T cells. The study, taken as a whole, reports: A minor fraction of alloreactive clones, and no more, mapped to unstimulated subsets.

The genes are TRBV11-2 and TRBJ1-1; D gene unclear. The sequence was obtained from a human donor in good health. Sequenced: naive CD4+ T cells sorted from blood. CDR3 in DNA: TGTGCCAGCAGCTTACGGGATCAAGCTTTCTTT. This gives the protein CASSLRDQAFF.